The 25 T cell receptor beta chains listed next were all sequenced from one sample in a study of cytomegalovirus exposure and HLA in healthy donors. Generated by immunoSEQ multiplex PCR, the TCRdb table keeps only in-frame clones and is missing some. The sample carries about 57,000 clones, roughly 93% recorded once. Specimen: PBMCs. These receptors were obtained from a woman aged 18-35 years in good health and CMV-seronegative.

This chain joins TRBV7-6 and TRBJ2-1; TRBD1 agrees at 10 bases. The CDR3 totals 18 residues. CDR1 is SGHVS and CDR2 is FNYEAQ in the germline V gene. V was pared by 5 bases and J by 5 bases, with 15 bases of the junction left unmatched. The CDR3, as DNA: TGTGCCAGCAGCCATACCATTCCGGGACAGGGGATTAACAATGAGCAGTTCTTC. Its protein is CASSHTIPGQGINNEQFF.

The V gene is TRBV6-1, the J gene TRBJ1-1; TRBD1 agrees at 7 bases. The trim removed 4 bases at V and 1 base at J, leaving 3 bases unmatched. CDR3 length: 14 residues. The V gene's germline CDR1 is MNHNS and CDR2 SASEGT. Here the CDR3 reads CASSGWTGNTEAFF. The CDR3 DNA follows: TGTGCCAGCAGTGGGTGGACAGGGAACACTGAAGCTTTCTTT.

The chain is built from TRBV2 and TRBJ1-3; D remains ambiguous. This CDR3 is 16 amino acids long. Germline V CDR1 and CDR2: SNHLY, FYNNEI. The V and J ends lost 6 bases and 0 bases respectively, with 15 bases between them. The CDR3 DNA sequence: TGTGCCAGCAGCGACCCCGCGCGGCGCTCTGGAAACACCATATATTTT. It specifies CASSDPARRSGNTIYF.

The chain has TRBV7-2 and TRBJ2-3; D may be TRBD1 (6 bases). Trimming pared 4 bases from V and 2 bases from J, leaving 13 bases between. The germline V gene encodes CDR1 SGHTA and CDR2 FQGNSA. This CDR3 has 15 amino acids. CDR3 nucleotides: TGTGCCAGCAGCTCAGCTCAGGGGCCCACAGATACGCAGTATTTT. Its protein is CASSSAQGPTDTQYF.

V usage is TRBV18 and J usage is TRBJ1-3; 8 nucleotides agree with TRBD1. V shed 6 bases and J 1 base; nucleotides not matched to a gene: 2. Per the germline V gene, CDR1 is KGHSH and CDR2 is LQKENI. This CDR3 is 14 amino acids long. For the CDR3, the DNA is TGTGCCAGCTCCCGGACAGGGTCTGGAAACACCATATATTTT. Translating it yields CASSRTGSGNTIYF.

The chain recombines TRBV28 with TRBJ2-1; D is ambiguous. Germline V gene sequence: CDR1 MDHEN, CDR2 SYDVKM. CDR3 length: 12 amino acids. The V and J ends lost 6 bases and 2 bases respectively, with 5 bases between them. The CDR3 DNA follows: TGTGCCAGCAGCGTTACCTACAATGAGCAGTTCTTC. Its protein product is CASSVTYNEQFF.

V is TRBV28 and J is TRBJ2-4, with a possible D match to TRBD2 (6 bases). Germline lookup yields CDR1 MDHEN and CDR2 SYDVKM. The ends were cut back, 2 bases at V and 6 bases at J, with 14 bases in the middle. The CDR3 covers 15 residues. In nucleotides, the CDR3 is TGTGCCAGCAGTTTACGGGACTCTTGGGGAAACATTCAGTACTTC. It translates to CASSLRDSWGNIQYF. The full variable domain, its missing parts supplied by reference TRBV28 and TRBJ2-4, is DVKVTQSSRYLVKRTGEKVFLECVQDMDHENMFWYRQDPGLGLRLIYFSYDVKMKEKGDIPEGYSVSREKKERFSLILESASTNQTSMYLCASSLRDSWGNIQYFGAGTRLSVL.

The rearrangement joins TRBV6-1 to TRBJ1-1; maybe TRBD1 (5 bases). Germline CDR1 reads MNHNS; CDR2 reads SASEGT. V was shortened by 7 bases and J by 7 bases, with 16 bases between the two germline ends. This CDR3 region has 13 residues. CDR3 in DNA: TGTGCCAGCACCTACTCCTTGGGGGGTGAAGCTTTCTTT. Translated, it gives CASTYSLGGEAFF.

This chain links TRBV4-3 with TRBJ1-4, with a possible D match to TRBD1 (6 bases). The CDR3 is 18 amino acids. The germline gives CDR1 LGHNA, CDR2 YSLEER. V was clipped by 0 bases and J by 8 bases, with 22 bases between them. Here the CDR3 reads CASSQEGDRRRPGEKLFF. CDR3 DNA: TGCGCCAGCAGCCAAGAAGGAGACAGGAGACGGCCTGGCGAAAAACTGTTTTTT.

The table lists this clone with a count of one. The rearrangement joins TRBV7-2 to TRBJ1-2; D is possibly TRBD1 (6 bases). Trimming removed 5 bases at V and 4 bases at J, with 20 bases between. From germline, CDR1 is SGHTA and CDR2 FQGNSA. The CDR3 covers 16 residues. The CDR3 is CASSQTGDPNGYGYTF. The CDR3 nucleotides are TGTGCCAGCAGCCAGACAGGAGACCCTAATGGCTATGGCTACACCTTC.

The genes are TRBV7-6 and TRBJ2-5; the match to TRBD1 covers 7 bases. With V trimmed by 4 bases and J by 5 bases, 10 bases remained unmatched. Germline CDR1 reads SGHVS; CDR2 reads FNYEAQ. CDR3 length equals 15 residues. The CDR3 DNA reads TGTGCCAGCAGCTGGAGCACCGGGACAGTGGAGACCCAGTACTTC. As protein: CASSWSTGTVETQYF.

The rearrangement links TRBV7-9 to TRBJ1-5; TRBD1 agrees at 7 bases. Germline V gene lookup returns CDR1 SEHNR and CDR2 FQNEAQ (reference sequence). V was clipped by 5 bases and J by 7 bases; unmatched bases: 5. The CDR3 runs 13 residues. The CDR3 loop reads CASSPTGSQPQHF. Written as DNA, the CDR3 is TGTGCCAGCAGCCCGACAGGGTCACAGCCCCAGCATTTT.

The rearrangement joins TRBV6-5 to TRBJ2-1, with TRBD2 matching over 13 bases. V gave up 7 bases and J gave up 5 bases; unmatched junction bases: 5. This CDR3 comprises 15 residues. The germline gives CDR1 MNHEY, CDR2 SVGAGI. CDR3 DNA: TGTGCCAGCACCATGGGACTAGCGGGGAACAATGAGCAGTTCTTC. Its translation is CASTMGLAGNNEQFF.

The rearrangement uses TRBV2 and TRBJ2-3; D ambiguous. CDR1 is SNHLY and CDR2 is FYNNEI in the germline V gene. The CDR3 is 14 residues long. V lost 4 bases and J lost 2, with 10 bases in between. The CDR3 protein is CASSVGSFTDTQYF. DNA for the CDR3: TGTGCCAGCAGTGTTGGCTCCTTCACAGATACGCAGTATTTT.

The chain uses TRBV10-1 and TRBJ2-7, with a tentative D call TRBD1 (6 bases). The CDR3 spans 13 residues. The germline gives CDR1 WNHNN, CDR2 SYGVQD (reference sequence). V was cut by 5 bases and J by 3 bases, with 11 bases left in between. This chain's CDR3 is CASSHQGLYEQYF. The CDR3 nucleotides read TGCGCCAGCAGTCATCAGGGGCTCTACGAGCAGTACTTC.

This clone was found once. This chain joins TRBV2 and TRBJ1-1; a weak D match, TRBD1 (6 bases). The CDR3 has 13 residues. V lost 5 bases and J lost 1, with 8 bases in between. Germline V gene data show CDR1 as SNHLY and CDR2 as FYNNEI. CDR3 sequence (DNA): TGTGCCAGCAGTTACAGGGAGAACACTGAAGCTTTCTTT. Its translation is CASSYRENTEAFF.

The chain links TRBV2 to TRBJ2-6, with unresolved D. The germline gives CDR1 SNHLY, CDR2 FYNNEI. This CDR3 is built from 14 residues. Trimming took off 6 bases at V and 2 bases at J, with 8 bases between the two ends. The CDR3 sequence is CASRSEAGANVLTF. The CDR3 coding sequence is TGTGCCAGCAGGTCAGAGGCTGGGGCCAACGTCCTGACTTTC.

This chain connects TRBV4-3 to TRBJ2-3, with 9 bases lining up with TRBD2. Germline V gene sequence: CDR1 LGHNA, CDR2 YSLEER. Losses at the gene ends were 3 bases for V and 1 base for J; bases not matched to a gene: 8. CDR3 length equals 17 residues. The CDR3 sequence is CASSQRHWTSGTDTQYF. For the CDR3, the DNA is TGCGCCAGCAGCCAGAGACACTGGACTAGCGGCACAGATACGCAGTATTTT.

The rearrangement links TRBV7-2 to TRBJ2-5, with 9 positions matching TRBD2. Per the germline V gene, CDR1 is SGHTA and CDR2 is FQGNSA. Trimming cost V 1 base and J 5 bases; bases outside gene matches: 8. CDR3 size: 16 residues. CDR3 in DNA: TGTGCCAGCAGCTTAGGTTTGAGGCTAGCGGGGGAGACCCAGTACTTC. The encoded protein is CASSLGLRLAGETQYF.

In nucleotides, the CDR3 is TGTGCCAGCAGCGCCCGCCGGGACAGTAATGAAAAACTGTTTTTT. Amino acid sequence: CASSARRDSNEKLFF. V gene TRBV9 combines with J gene TRBJ1-4, with 7 positions matching TRBD1. Germline V lookup: CDR1 SGDLS, CDR2 YYNGEE. J gave up 4 bases and V 3 bases, and 6 bases lay outside the gene matches. The CDR3 is 15 amino acids.

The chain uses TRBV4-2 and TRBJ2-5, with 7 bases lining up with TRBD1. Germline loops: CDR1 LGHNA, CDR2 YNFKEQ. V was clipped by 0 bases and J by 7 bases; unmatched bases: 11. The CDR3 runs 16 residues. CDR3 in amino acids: CASSQDSTGSFRTQYF. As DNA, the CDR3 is TGTGCCAGCAGCCAAGATTCGACAGGGTCGTTCCGGACCCAGTACTTC.

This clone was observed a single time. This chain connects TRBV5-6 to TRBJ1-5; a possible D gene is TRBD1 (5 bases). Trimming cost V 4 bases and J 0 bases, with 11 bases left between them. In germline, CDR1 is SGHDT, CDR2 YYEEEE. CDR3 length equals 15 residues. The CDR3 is CASSQGLYSNQPQHF. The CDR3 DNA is TGTGCCAGCAGCCAGGGACTATATAGCAATCAGCCCCAGCATTTT.

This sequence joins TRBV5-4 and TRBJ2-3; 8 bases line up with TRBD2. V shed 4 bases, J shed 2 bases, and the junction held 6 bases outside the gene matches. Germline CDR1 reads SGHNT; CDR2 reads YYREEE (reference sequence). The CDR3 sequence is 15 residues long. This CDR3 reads CASSGGGKITDTQYF. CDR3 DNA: TGTGCCAGCAGCGGCGGGGGGAAGATCACAGATACGCAGTATTTT.

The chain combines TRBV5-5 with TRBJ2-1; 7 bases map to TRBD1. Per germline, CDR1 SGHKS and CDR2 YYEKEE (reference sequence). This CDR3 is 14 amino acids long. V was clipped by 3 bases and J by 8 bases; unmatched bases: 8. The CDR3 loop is CASSWRTGSHEQFF. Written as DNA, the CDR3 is TGTGCCAGCAGCTGGCGGACAGGCTCCCATGAGCAGTTCTTC.

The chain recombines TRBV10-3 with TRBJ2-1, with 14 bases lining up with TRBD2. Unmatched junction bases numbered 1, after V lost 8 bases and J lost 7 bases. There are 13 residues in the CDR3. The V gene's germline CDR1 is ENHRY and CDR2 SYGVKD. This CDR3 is CAIGTSGGNEQFF. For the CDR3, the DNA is TGTGCCATCGGGACTAGCGGGGGTAATGAGCAGTTCTTC.